Below, 13 T cell receptor beta chains from the same sample are listed, as sequenced in a study of blood T cell repertoires in COVID-19. Profiled with immunoSEQ multiplex PCR; TCRdb holds only in-frame clones, not every one. The data contain 250,000 or so clones, around 79% of them singletons. Sequencing was done on a sample of peripheral blood. The receptor source for this set is a woman older than 75 with acute or convalescent COVID-19.

The V and J genes are TRBV3-1 (or the pseudogene TRBV3-2) and TRBJ2-7; D remains ambiguous. V was pared by 4 bases and J by 5 bases, with 9 bases between. The CDR3 totals 12 residues. CDR1 LGHDT and CDR2 YNNKEL come from the germline V gene (reference sequence). For the CDR3, the DNA is TGTGCCAGCAGCCGGCTTAATAACGAGCAGTACTTC. Its translation is CASSRLNNEQYF.

V usage is TRBV5-4 and J usage is TRBJ2-3; 9 bases fit TRBD2. Germline CDR1 is SGHNT and CDR2 is YYREEE (reference sequence). The CDR3 is 14 residues long. V was clipped by 4 bases and J by 8 bases; unmatched bases: 8. In DNA, the CDR3 is TGTGCCAGCAGCGCCGGGACTAGCTATTCTACGCAGTATTTT. Its protein is CASSAGTSYSTQYF.

This chain joins TRBV6-5 and TRBJ1-2; D may be TRBD1 (5 bases). The CDR3 consists of 14 residues. With 6 bases removed from V and 2 bases from J, the gap between germline ends came to 13 bases. The V gene's germline CDR1 is MNHEY and CDR2 SVGAGI. The CDR3 protein is CASSQGHQNYGYTF. The CDR3 coding sequence is TGTGCCAGCAGCCAGGGTCACCAGAACTATGGCTACACCTTC.

This clone has only a few counts. The CDR3 DNA follows: TGTGCCAGCACCCCAGGGGGGGCCAGGCAGCCCCAGCATTTT. Amino acids: CASTPGGARQPQHF. The gene calls are TRBV6-2 or TRBV6-3 and TRBJ1-5; 7 nucleotides align to TRBD1. The CDR3 runs 14 residues. Germline CDR1 reads MNHEY; CDR2 reads SVGEGT. V lost 7 bases, J lost 7 bases, and 10 bases stayed unmatched.

The chain has TRBV7-2 and TRBJ2-5; D possibly corresponds to TRBD2 (6 bases). Deletions cut 3 bases from V and 1 base from J, with 9 bases between. The germline gives CDR1 SGHTA, CDR2 FQGNSA. The CDR3 has 14 residues. The CDR3 loop is CASSFGSGQETQYF. The CDR3 DNA follows: TGTGCCAGCAGCTTCGGTAGCGGCCAAGAGACCCAGTACTTC. Complete variable domain (other parts from reference TRBV7-2 and TRBJ2-5): GAGVSQSPSNKVTEKGKDVELRCDPISGHTALYWYRQSLGQGLEFLIYFQGNSAPDKSGLPSDRFSAERTGGSVSTLTIQRTQQEDSAVYLCASSFGSGQETQYFGPGTRLLVL.

V is TRBV10-3 and J is TRBJ2-7, with a tentative D call TRBD2 (6 bases). Germline CDR1 and CDR2: ENHRY and SYGVKD. CDR3 length equals 12 residues. V was cut by 3 bases and J by 5 bases, with 8 bases left in between. CDR3 protein: CAISEGGDEQYF. CDR3 sequence (DNA): TGTGCCATCAGTGAAGGAGGGGACGAGCAGTACTTC.

CDR3 sequence reads: CASSYLGLAGGRNEQFF. For the CDR3, the DNA is TGTGCCAGCAGCTACCTGGGACTAGCGGGAGGTCGCAATGAGCAGTTCTTC. The chain joins TRBV13 to TRBJ2-1, with 15 bases that match TRBD2. CDR3 size: 17 residues. The germline V gene encodes CDR1 PRHDT and CDR2 FYEKMQ (reference sequence). V dropped 4 bases and J dropped 6; count of bases not matched to a gene: 7.

The chain has TRBV11-2 and TRBJ2-7; 10 bases agree with TRBD2. The CDR3 runs 14 residues. Germline V gene sequence: CDR1 SGHAT, CDR2 FQNNGV. V lost 4 bases to trimming and J lost 7 bases; unmatched junction nucleotides: 7. The CDR3 spells CASSSTSGWVEQYF. The CDR3 DNA reads as TGTGCCAGCAGCTCGACTAGCGGGTGGGTAGAGCAGTACTTC.

Only one count was recorded for this clone. The chain couples TRBV25-1 to TRBJ2-1; 8 bases line up with TRBD2. The CDR3 loop spans 15 amino acids. Losses at the gene ends were 1 base for V and 9 bases for J; bases not matched to a gene: 8. CDR1 and CDR2 (germline): MGHDK, SYGVNS. CDR3 loop: CASSESGAAGVEQFF. The DNA for the CDR3 is TGTGCCAGCAGTGAATCGGGAGCAGCGGGAGTTGAGCAGTTCTTC.

The chain uses TRBV7-2 and TRBJ1-2; 9 positions match TRBD1. The V and J ends lost 5 bases and 3 bases, in that order; junction bases with no gene match: 4. CDR1 is SGHTA, CDR2 FQGNSA, per germline. There are 14 residues in the CDR3. For the CDR3, the DNA is TGTGCCAGCAGCCGGGACAGGGTAGACTATGGCTACACCTTC. Its protein product is CASSRDRVDYGYTF.

V and J are TRBV3-1 (or the pseudogene TRBV3-2) and TRBJ2-6; the D gene is possibly TRBD1 (6 bases). CDR1 and CDR2 (germline): LGHDT, YNNKEL (reference sequence). V lost 2 bases and J 2 bases, leaving 19 bases between the germline ends. The length of the CDR3 is 19 residues. This chain's CDR3 is CASSQQRGWIAAGANVLTF. CDR3 bases: TGTGCCAGCAGCCAACAGAGGGGGTGGATTGCGGCTGGGGCCAACGTCCTGACTTTC.

The chain has TRBV12-3 or TRBV12-4 and TRBJ1-2; D remains ambiguous. CDR3 length equals 13 residues. Trimming cost V 2 bases and J 4 bases, with 8 bases left between them. CDR3 sequence (DNA): TGTGCCAGCAGTTTATTGTCAGGCTATGGCTACACCTTC. This codes for CASSLLSGYGYTF.

This clone was seen more than once but under ten times. The rearrangement uses TRBV7-2 and TRBJ1-5; D remains unclear. The CDR3 covers 16 residues. The V and J ends lost 1 base and 3 bases respectively, with 13 bases between them. Germline lookup yields CDR1 SGHTA and CDR2 FQGNSA. The CDR3 reads CASSLVGVGHNQPQHF. The CDR3 DNA follows: TGTGCCAGCAGCTTAGTCGGGGTGGGCCACAATCAGCCCCAGCATTTT.